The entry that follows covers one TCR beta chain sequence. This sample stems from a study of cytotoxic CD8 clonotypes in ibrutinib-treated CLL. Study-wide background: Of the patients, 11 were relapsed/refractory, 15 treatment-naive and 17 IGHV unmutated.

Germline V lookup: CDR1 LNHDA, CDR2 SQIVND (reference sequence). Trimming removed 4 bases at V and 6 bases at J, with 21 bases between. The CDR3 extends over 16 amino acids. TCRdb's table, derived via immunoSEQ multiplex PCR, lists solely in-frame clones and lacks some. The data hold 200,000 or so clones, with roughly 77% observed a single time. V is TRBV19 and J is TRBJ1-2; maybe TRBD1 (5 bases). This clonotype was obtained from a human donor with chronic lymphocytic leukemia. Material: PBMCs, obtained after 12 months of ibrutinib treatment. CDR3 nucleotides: TGTGCCAGTAGTAGTCCGTCCAGGGCTCCCCTCGATGGCTACACCTTC. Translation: CASSSPSRAPLDGYTF.